A selection of T cell receptor beta chains follows, all from one sample in a study of cytomegalovirus exposure and HLA in healthy donors. Measured with immunoSEQ multiplex PCR; TCRdb has only the in-frame clones, and not every one. The sample records fewer than 250,000 clones, more than 80% being singletons. Sequencing used PBMCs. These receptors came from a man aged 25-45 years in good health and CMV-seronegative. Each CDR3 is given with its conserved first and last residue. D genes are given only for firm matches. Clone sizes are given selectively: once, few, many, or a class where the clone is expanded.

v_call	j_call	d_call	clone_size	cdr3_nt	cdr3_aa
TRBV7-2	TRBJ2-3	TRBD2	-	TGTGCCAGCAGCCTTCAGGGCGGGGGGGCAGGTACGCAGTATTTT	CASSLQGGGAGTQYF
TRBV5-4	TRBJ2-7	TRBD1	few	TGTGCCAGCAGCTGGGGACAGAGCGGCTACGAGCAGTACTTC	CASSWGQSGYEQYF
TRBV6-6	TRBJ1-2	-	-	TGTGCCAGCAGTTACCCGACAGGAGGCTATGGCTACACCTTC	CASSYPTGGYGYTF
TRBV4-1	TRBJ2-5	TRBD1	few	TGCGCCAGCAGCCTTCCACAGGGGGCGGGGGTGACCCAGTACTTC	CASSLPQGAGVTQYF
TRBV29-1	TRBJ2-5	TRBD2	few	TGCAGCGTGATAAAAGCGGGGAGCCAAGAGACCCAGTACTTC	CSVIKAGSQETQYF
TRBV6-6	TRBJ2-7	-	few	TGTGCCAGCAGTTACAAGGAGTCCGAGCAGTACTTC	CASSYKESEQYF
TRBV7-2	TRBJ1-3	-	-	TGTGCCAGCAGCCTTCCTTCTGGAAACACCATATATTTT	CASSLPSGNTIYF
TRBV7-3	TRBJ1-2	-	once	TGTGCCAGCAGCTTAACGGAGGGAGCCGATGGCTACACCTTC	CASSLTEGADGYTF
TRBV5-4	TRBJ2-3	-	-	TGTGCCAGCAGCCCGGGGGACGATACGCAGTATTTT	CASSPGDDTQYF
TRBV10-2	TRBJ2-1	-	-	TGCGCCAGCAGTGTTGGGGAGCCCCCAAATGAGCAGTTCTTC	CASSVGEPPNEQFF
TRBV7-2	TRBJ2-5	TRBD2	-	TGTGCCAGCAGCTTAGTCGGGGGGTGGGAGACCCAGTACTTC	CASSLVGGWETQYF
TRBV2	TRBJ1-2	-	-	TGTGCCACGGGGACTGCTAACTATGGCTACACCTTC	CATGTANYGYTF
TRBV9	TRBJ2-5	TRBD2	-	TGTGCCAGCAGCGCGGGACTAGCGGGGGGTTCAGGAGAGACCCAGTACTTC	CASSAGLAGGSGETQYF
TRBV18	TRBJ1-1	-	few	TGTGCCAGCTCACCTGATCGGGCCAGGGTGGAAGCTTTCTTT	CASSPDRARVEAFF